These 18 T cell receptor beta chains came from one sample sequenced in a study of lymphopenia after photon versus proton radiotherapy. Generated by immunoSEQ multiplex PCR, the TCRdb table keeps only in-frame clones and is missing some. The data show fewer than 50,000 clones, about 85% seen once. The source was peripheral blood, collected from a patient treated with photon-based radiotherapy. These receptors came from a man aged 35-49 years with gastric cancer.

This chain connects TRBV11-2 to TRBJ2-7, with D possibly matching TRBD1 (6 bases). Trimming shortened V by 5 bases and J by 6 bases, and 17 bases separated the two germline ends. Germline CDR1 is SGHAT and CDR2 is FQNNGV. This CDR3 spans 14 amino acids. CDR3 region: CASSAEGVLGEQYF. In DNA form, the CDR3 reads TGTGCCAGCAGCGCTGAGGGGGTGTTGGGCGAGCAGTACTTC.

J is TRBJ2-7 and V is TRBV6-1; D may be TRBD1 (5 bases). Germline V gene sequence: CDR1 MNHNS, CDR2 SASEGT. V was pared by 4 bases and J by 3 bases, with 13 bases between. The CDR3 extends over 14 amino acids. This CDR3 reads CASSVGVGFYEQYF. The CDR3 bases are TGTGCCAGCAGTGTAGGGGTGGGGTTCTACGAGCAGTACTTC.

The chain carries TRBV10-3 and TRBJ2-7, with 7 positions matching TRBD2. This CDR3 is 17 amino acids long. The ends lost 4 bases at V and 8 bases at J; junction bases unmatched: 20. Germline assignment: CDR1 ENHRY and CDR2 SYGVKD. The CDR3 region has the DNA TGTGCCATCAGTGGCGCTACCTTTACGGGGGGACCCCGGAAGCAGTACTTC. Its protein is CAISGATFTGGPRKQYF.

The chain carries TRBV27 and TRBJ1-2, with D perhaps TRBD1 (6 bases). CDR1 MNHEY and CDR2 SMNVEV come from the germline V gene (reference sequence). The CDR3 contains 13 residues. The V end lost 5 bases, the J end lost 3 bases, and 10 bases lay between the germline ends. CDR3 sequence reads: CASSLQGHYGYTF. The CDR3 bases are TGTGCCAGCAGTCTACAGGGCCACTATGGCTACACCTTC.

The chain has TRBV7-2 and TRBJ1-5; tentative D call: TRBD1 (6 bases). The V end was cut by 5 bases, the J end by 12 bases, with 26 bases between. CDR1 is SGHTA, CDR2 FQGNSA, per germline. CDR3 length: 16 residues. The CDR3 loop is CASSQPNQGSQGYQHF. CDR3 nucleotide sequence: TGTGCCAGCAGCCAACCTAACCAGGGGTCCCAGGGGTACCAGCATTTT.

V usage is TRBV20-1 and J usage is TRBJ2-3; possible D gene TRBD1, 6 bases. The germline CDR1 and CDR2 sequences are DFQATT and SNEGSKA (reference sequence). V dropped 6 bases and J dropped 11 bases, with 15 bases sitting between them. This CDR3 has 11 residues. CDR3 nucleotide sequence: TGCAGTGCCCCAGGGGCCCGGGTGCAGTATTTT. It encodes CSAPGARVQYF.

The chain is built from TRBV11-2 and TRBJ2-7; D may be TRBD2 (5 bases). Germline loops: CDR1 SGHAT, CDR2 FQNNGV. The CDR3 runs 13 residues. Between the trimmed V and J ends, which lost 3 bases and 1 base, there was a span of 7 bases. CDR3 DNA: TGTGCCAGCAGCTTTTCGGGGTCCTACGAGCAGTACTTC. Its protein product is CASSFSGSYEQYF.

This chain uses TRBV5-1 with TRBJ2-7; weak D call: TRBD1 (5 bases). Looked up from germline, CDR1 is SGHRS and CDR2 is YFSETQ. V was cut by 2 bases and J by 1 base, with 13 bases left in between. The CDR3 has 15 residues. CDR3 nucleotide sequence: TGCGCCAGCAGCTTAAAGGGGTTGGCGTCCTACGAGCAGTACTTC. This gives the protein CASSLKGLASYEQYF.

A few counts support this clone. The chain uses TRBV5-1 and TRBJ1-6, with D uncertain. CDR3 length equals 21 residues. Per germline, CDR1 SGHRS and CDR2 YFSETQ. Trimming took off 3 bases at V and 0 bases at J, with 25 bases between the two ends. The CDR3 bases are TGCGCCAGCAGCTCGACCCCTCAACAGCTCCGAGAAGGCTCCTATAATTCACCCCTCCACTTT. It codes for CASSSTPQQLREGSYNSPLHF.

The rearrangement joins TRBV18 to TRBJ1-6; the D is unclear. Germline-derived CDR1 and CDR2 are KGHSH and LQKENI. V lost 3 bases and J lost 8, with 11 bases in between. CDR3 length equals 14 residues. The CDR3 DNA follows: TGTGCCAGCTCACCGCAAGAGGGTTATTCACCCCTCCACTTT. Translation: CASSPQEGYSPLHF.

The rearrangement joins TRBV25-1 to TRBJ2-2, with D uncertain. The V gene lost 3 bases and the J gene lost 0 bases, with 14 bases spanning the gap. CDR3 size: 17 residues. Germline V lookup: CDR1 MGHDK, CDR2 SYGVNS. The CDR3: CASSEIRSFANTGELFF. The CDR3 DNA sequence: TGTGCCAGCAGTGAGATCAGGTCCTTTGCGAACACCGGGGAGCTGTTTTTT.

This clone is termed medium-sized. The chain joins TRBV4-2 to TRBJ1-2; D may be TRBD1 (5 bases). CDR1 LGHNA and CDR2 YNFKEQ come from the germline V gene. V dropped 2 bases and J dropped 2 bases, with 9 bases sitting between them. The CDR3 extends over 14 amino acids. The CDR3 loop is CASSQPRDNYGYTF. The CDR3, as DNA: TGTGCCAGCAGCCAACCCCGGGACAACTATGGCTACACCTTC.

The chain recombines TRBV2 with TRBJ2-1, with a possible D match to TRBD1 (6 bases). The CDR3 covers 14 residues. Germline V CDR1 and CDR2: SNHLY, FYNNEI. V was trimmed by 5 bases and J by 7 bases, leaving 15 bases between them. The CDR3 nucleotides read TGTGCCAGCAGTCCGACTTGGACAGCAAATGAGCAGTTCTTC. Its translation is CASSPTWTANEQFF.

V usage is TRBV9 and J usage is TRBJ2-5; either TRBD1 or TRBD2 may supply D (5 bases each). V lost 0 bases and J lost 6, with 12 bases in between. Germline V gives CDR1 SGDLS, CDR2 YYNGEE. There are 14 residues in the CDR3. The CDR3, as DNA: TGTGCCAGCAGCGTAGGAGGGGATTGGCAGACCCAGTACTTC. Translation gives CASSVGGDWQTQYF.

This chain joins TRBV6-1 and TRBJ2-7, with D perhaps matching TRBD2 (5 bases). Trimming left V 8 bases short and J 2 bases short, with 16 bases between. This CDR3 spans 14 amino acids. The germline V gene has CDR1 MNHNS and CDR2 SASEGT. DNA for the CDR3: TGTGCCAGCCCTAGCTGGCAGGTTCCCTACGAGCAGTACTTC. It translates to CASPSWQVPYEQYF.

The chain combines TRBV7-6 with TRBJ2-3; TRBD2 matches 10 bases. Unmatched junction bases numbered 14, after V lost 5 bases and J lost 3 bases. This CDR3 is built from 18 residues. Germline V gives CDR1 SGHVS, CDR2 FNYEAQ. CDR3 bases: TGTGCCAGCAGCCCGTTGAGCGGGGGGGCCGGTATAACAGATACGCAGTATTTT. It is translated as CASSPLSGGAGITDTQYF.

V and J are TRBV29-1 and TRBJ1-5, with a tentative D call TRBD1 (5 bases). Germline CDR1 and CDR2: SQVTM and ANQGSEA. The ends were cut back, 4 bases at V and 9 bases at J, with 13 bases in the middle. This CDR3 is built from 12 residues. DNA of the CDR3: TGCAGCGTTGTGGAGTGGGGGGGGCCCCAGCATTTT. Its protein product is CSVVEWGGPQHF.

V usage is TRBV27 and J usage is TRBJ2-1; D could derive from TRBD1 or TRBD2 (5 bases each). This CDR3 contains 14 residues. Looked up from germline, CDR1 is MNHEY and CDR2 is SMNVEV (reference sequence). The V end was cut by 3 bases, the J end by 8 bases, with 14 bases between. The CDR3 loop reads CASSFPALGDEQFF. DNA for the CDR3: TGTGCCAGCAGTTTTCCGGCCCTGGGGGATGAGCAGTTCTTC.